This T cell receptor beta chain was sequenced during a study of T-cell reconstitution after alpha-beta-depleted transplantation in children. The CDR3 spans 15 residues. J was trimmed by 1 base and V by 1 base; bases with no gene match: 0. Germline CDR1 SGHRS, CDR2 YFSETQ. Unique molecular identifiers featured in how the TCRbeta library was prepared. One entry per CDR3 protein results from TCRdb running MiXCR on the PCR reads. Among around 90,000 distinct CDR3 sequences, 15% to 17% were seen once, and the ten largest hold about 18%. This clonotype was picked up a small number of times. The receptor's source is a male patient under 10 years old who had a stem cell transplant for acute lymphoblastic leukemia, so the T cells may come from the graft donor. Material: PBMCs, mostly from graft donor cells, obtained 180 days after TCRalphabeta/CD19-depleted stem cell transplant. This chain links TRBV5-1 with TRBJ2-5; 11 positions match TRBD2. The CDR3 region is CASSLLAGGQETQYF. The CDR3 nucleotides are TGCGCCAGCAGCTTGCTAGCGGGGGGCCAAGAGACCCAGTACTTC.